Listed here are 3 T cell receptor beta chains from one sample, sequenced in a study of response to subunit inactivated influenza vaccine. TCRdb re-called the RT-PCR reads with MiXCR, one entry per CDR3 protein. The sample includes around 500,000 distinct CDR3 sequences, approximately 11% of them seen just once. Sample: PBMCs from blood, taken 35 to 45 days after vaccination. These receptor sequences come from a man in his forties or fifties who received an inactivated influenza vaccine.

The CDR3 region is CASSLDARNQGYTF. CDR3 DNA sequence: TGTGCCAGCAGTTTGGACGCTCGGAATCAGGGCTACACCTTC. The J gene is TRBJ1-2, the V gene TRBV6-2 or TRBV6-3, with D unresolved. V was pared by 4 bases and J by 8 bases, with 17 bases between. The germline CDR1 and CDR2 sequences are MNHEY and SVGEGT. This CDR3 has 14 residues.

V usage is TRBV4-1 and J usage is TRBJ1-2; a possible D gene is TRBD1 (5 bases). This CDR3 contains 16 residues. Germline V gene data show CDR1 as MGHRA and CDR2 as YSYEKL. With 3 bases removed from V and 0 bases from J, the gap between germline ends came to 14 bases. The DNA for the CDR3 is TGCGCCAGCAGCCAGCCCAGACAGAGAGCTAACTATGGCTACACCTTC. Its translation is CASSQPRQRANYGYTF.

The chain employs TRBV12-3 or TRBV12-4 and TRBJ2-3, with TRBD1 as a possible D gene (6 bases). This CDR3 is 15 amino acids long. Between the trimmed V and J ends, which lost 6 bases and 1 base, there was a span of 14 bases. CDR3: CASRLDRIGTDTQYF. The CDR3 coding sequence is TGTGCCAGCAGACTAGACAGGATTGGCACAGATACGCAGTATTTT.